These 25 T cell receptor beta chains were sequenced from one sample in a study of Graves' ophthalmopathy and Graves' hyperthyroidism. Investigators amplified TCR beta CDR3 regions from RNA transcripts. HTBI primers were employed in first-round RT-PCR, then a second-round multiplex PCR followed. One entry per CDR3 protein, called by TCRdb with MiXCR from the multiplex PCR reads. This table holds approximately 45,000 distinct CDR3 sequences, around 50% found once. Sequencing used peripheral blood. These receptors came from an adult man with Graves' ophthalmopathy.

This clonotype was counted at least ten times. The chain carries TRBV6-1 and TRBJ2-1; TRBD1 agrees at 7 bases. This CDR3 has 17 residues. The germline CDR1 and CDR2 sequences are MNHNS and SASEGT. V shed 10 bases, J shed 3 bases, and the junction held 18 bases outside the gene matches. The CDR3 coding sequence is TGTGCCATACCTCAAATGGGGGCCGGGACAGACTACAATGAGCAGTTCTTC. Translation gives CAIPQMGAGTDYNEQFF.

Within the sample, this clonotype is medium-sized. The rearrangement uses TRBV24-1 and TRBJ1-5; 7 nucleotides match TRBD1. The germline V gene encodes CDR1 KGHDR and CDR2 SFDVKD. The CDR3 has 15 amino acids. With 4 bases clipped from V and 3 bases from J, the junction kept 5 bases outside the gene matches. The CDR3 here is CATSEPDRANQPQHF. CDR3 DNA sequence: TGTGCCACCAGTGAACCCGACAGGGCCAATCAGCCCCAGCATTTT.

The chain has TRBV2 and TRBJ1-4; D gene uncertain. Trimming pared 5 bases from V and 8 bases from J, leaving 12 bases between. From germline, CDR1 is SNHLY and CDR2 FYNNEI. CDR3 length: 13 amino acids. CDR3 in amino acids: CASSLSAAEKLFF. For the CDR3, the DNA is TGTGCCAGCAGTTTAAGCGCGGCCGAAAAACTGTTTTTT.

This clonotype has at least ten counts. The rearrangement joins TRBV20-1 to TRBJ2-3; the D call may be TRBD1 or TRBD2 (6 bases each). V gave up 4 bases and J gave up 5 bases, with 16 bases separating them. The CDR3 runs 14 residues. Germline V gene lookup returns CDR1 DFQATT and CDR2 SNEGSKA (reference sequence). The CDR3: CSAMFGGPEDTQYF. The DNA of the CDR3 is TGCAGTGCTATGTTTGGGGGGCCCGAAGATACGCAGTATTTT.

This clonotype was picked up many times. The gene calls are TRBV5-8 and TRBJ1-1; tentatively, D is TRBD1 (5 bases). Germline V gene data show CDR1 as SGHTS and CDR2 as YDEGEE. There are 19 residues in the CDR3. V gave up 1 base and J gave up 1 base, with 23 bases separating them. Here the CDR3 reads CASSLSSGAQILQNTEAFF. In DNA form, the CDR3 reads TGTGCCAGCAGCTTGTCGTCCGGGGCTCAGATACTACAGAACACTGAAGCTTTCTTT.

This clonotype was observed at least ten times. V and J are TRBV9 and TRBJ1-6; 8 bases agree with TRBD1. Germline CDR1 and CDR2: SGDLS and YYNGEE. Trimming at V came to 4 bases and at J to 11 bases, leaving 8 bases not matched to a gene. This CDR3 comprises 14 residues. The CDR3 reads CASSPETGDTPLHF. The CDR3 DNA reads as TGTGCCAGCAGCCCAGAGACAGGGGACACACCCCTCCACTTT.

This chain joins TRBV20-1 and TRBJ2-7; 7 bases agree with TRBD1. Germline V gene lookup returns CDR1 DFQATT and CDR2 SNEGSKA (reference sequence). The CDR3 loop spans 12 amino acids. As DNA, the CDR3 is TGCAGCGCCGCCACAGGGGTCTGGGAGCAGTACTTC. Protein product: CSAATGVWEQYF.

This clonotype was found a few times. CDR3 in amino acids: CSASPGAYGYTF. For the CDR3, the DNA is TGCAGTGCTAGCCCAGGGGCCTATGGCTACACCTTC. The J gene is TRBJ1-2, the V gene TRBV20-1; tentatively, D is TRBD1 (6 bases). Trimming shortened V by 3 bases and J by 4 bases, and 9 bases separated the two germline ends. Germline V gene lookup returns CDR1 DFQATT and CDR2 SNEGSKA (reference sequence). The CDR3 spans 12 residues.

The gene calls are TRBV7-6 and TRBJ1-4, with TRBD1 identical over 9 bases. Losses at the gene ends were 1 base for V and 7 bases for J; bases not matched to a gene: 7. The germline gives CDR1 SGHVS, CDR2 FNYEAQ. The CDR3 has 16 amino acids. The CDR3 nucleotides read TGTGCCAGCAGCTTAGTGGTTACAGGGGGCGGTGAAAAACTGTTTTTT. Amino acids: CASSLVVTGGGEKLFF.

This clonotype is labeled as medium-sized. This sequence joins TRBV24-1 and TRBJ2-1; 8 bases are a match to TRBD2. J was trimmed by 0 bases and V by 4 bases; bases with no gene match: 4. The CDR3 extends over 16 amino acids. Per the germline V gene, CDR1 is KGHDR and CDR2 is SFDVKD. The CDR3 protein is CATSDPGTSSYNEQFF. The CDR3 region has the DNA TGTGCCACCAGTGACCCCGGGACTAGCTCCTACAATGAGCAGTTCTTC.

The V call is TRBV5-7, the J call TRBJ1-2, with D perhaps matching TRBD1 (5 bases). TRBV5-7 is an ORF; its function is uncertain. Trimming took off 1 base at V and 8 bases at J, with 12 bases between the two ends. The CDR3 is 13 residues long. This CDR3 is CASSLYGACGYTF. In DNA, the CDR3 is TGTGCCAGCAGCTTGTATGGGGCTTGCGGCTACACCTTC.

The CDR3 DNA reads TGTGCCACCAGTTTAGGTCGTGTGCAGTTCTTC. Protein product: CATSLGRVQFF. The gene calls are TRBV24-1 and TRBJ2-1; D is ambiguous. The length of the CDR3 is 11 residues. Per germline, CDR1 KGHDR and CDR2 SFDVKD. Between the trimmed V and J ends, which lost 6 bases and 12 bases, there was a span of 11 bases.

The V gene is TRBV12-3 or TRBV12-4, the J gene TRBJ1-1; 7 nucleotides line up with TRBD1. The CDR3 is made up of 13 amino acids. V lost 6 bases, J lost 3 bases, and 4 bases stayed unmatched. DNA of the CDR3: TGTGCCAGCAGCCAGGGGGGGGACACTGAAGCTTTCTTT. Translating gives CASSQGGDTEAFF.

Note on this clonotype: The junction shows a germline mismatch at one end, possibly a read error. The chain couples TRBV10-3 to TRBJ1-2; 9 nucleotides match TRBD1. The CDR3 consists of 13 residues. Germline CDR1 and CDR2: ENHRY and SYGVKD. CDR3 coding DNA: TGTGCCATTCGGACAGGGGATAACAATGGCTACACCTTC. Residues: CAIRTGDNNGYTF.

The chain combines TRBV18 with TRBJ2-7, with a weak D call TRBD1 (6 bases). CDR1 is KGHSH and CDR2 is LQKENI in the germline V gene. Trimming stripped 2 bases from V and 2 bases from J, with 10 bases between. This CDR3 is built from 14 residues. CDR3 amino acids: CASSPGKGAYEQYF. The CDR3 nucleotides read TGTGCCAGCTCACCAGGGAAGGGGGCCTACGAGCAGTACTTC.

This clonotype was observed at least ten times. The gene calls are TRBV20-1 and TRBJ2-5, with 11 bases fitting TRBD2. From germline, CDR1 is DFQATT and CDR2 SNEGSKA (reference sequence). The CDR3 extends over 16 amino acids. V was clipped by 0 bases and J by 2 bases; unmatched bases: 5. As DNA, the CDR3 is TGCAGTGCTAGAGAAATGGCTAGCGGGAGGCAAGAGACCCAGTACTTC. The encoded protein is CSAREMASGRQETQYF.

CDR3 DNA: TGTGCCAGCAGCTTAGGAGCGCGGGGGGATGGGGATTCACCCCTCCACTTT. It yields the protein CASSLGARGDGDSPLHF. V and J are TRBV11-2 and TRBJ1-6, with D possibly matching TRBD1 (5 bases). Germline V CDR1 and CDR2: SGHAT, FQNNGV. The CDR3 consists of 17 residues. V lost 1 base and J 8 bases, leaving 18 bases between the germline ends.

In its sample, this clonotype was seen many times. This sequence joins TRBV6-5 and TRBJ1-2; D might be TRBD1 (6 bases). This CDR3 region has 15 residues. V lost 6 bases to trimming and J lost 4 bases, with 18 bases between them. CDR1 is MNHEY, CDR2 SVGAGI, per germline. The CDR3 region has the DNA TGTGCCAGCAGCCCCGTCGGGGGGCGCGGCTATGGCTACACCTTC. Its translation is CASSPVGGRGYGYTF.

The rearrangement uses TRBV5-1 and TRBJ2-3, with 7 bases lining up with TRBD1. Germline CDR1 is SGHRS and CDR2 is YFSETQ. This CDR3 is built from 14 residues. Trimming removed 4 bases from V and 2 bases from J; junction bases left unmatched: 4. The CDR3, as DNA: TGCGCCAGCAGCCCTGGGACAGTCACAGATACGCAGTATTTT. Its protein is CASSPGTVTDTQYF.

About this clonotype itself: Sequence at one end of the junction differs from germline and may be a read error. V usage is TRBV25-1 and J usage is TRBJ1-6; D unclear. The CDR3 extends over 17 amino acids. Germline V gene data show CDR1 as MGHDK and CDR2 as SYGVNS. CDR3 loop: CASGYGGLRSYNSPLHF. The CDR3, as DNA: TGTGCCAGCGGATATGGAGGTCTCCGCTCCTACAATTCACCCCTCCACTTT.

The chain recombines TRBV7-8 with TRBJ2-1, with D perhaps given as TRBD1 or TRBD2 (7 bases each). V lost 2 bases, J lost 10 bases, and 18 bases lay in between. The CDR3 contains 15 residues. Germline V CDR1 and CDR2: SGHVS, FQNEAQ. The chain's CDR3 is CASSLREGARGEQFF. For the CDR3, the DNA is TGTGCCAGCAGCTTAAGGGAGGGGGCCAGGGGGGAGCAGTTCTTC. The full variable domain, completed using reference TRBV7-8 and TRBJ2-1, is GAGVSQSPRYKVAKRGQDVALRCDPISGHVSLFWYQQALGQGPEFLTYFQNEAQLDKSGLPSDRFFAERPEGSVSTLKIQRTQQEDSAVYLCASSLREGARGEQFFGPGTRLTVL.

This clonotype showed up many times. This sequence joins TRBV3-1 and TRBJ1-1; D is unresolved. Germline CDR1 LGHDT, CDR2 YNNKEL (reference sequence). Between the trimmed V and J ends, which lost 4 bases and 1 base, there was a span of 7 bases. CDR3 length: 13 residues. The CDR3 DNA follows: TGTGCCAGCAGCCCGTCAGGGAACACTGAAGCTTTCTTT. Its translation: CASSPSGNTEAFF.

In regard to this clonotype: The junction departs from the called germline gene at one end, perhaps through a read error. The chain uses TRBV20-1 and TRBJ2-3; tentatively, D is TRBD1 or TRBD2 (5 bases each). The CDR3 is 14 residues long. Germline V lookup: CDR1 DFQATT, CDR2 SNEGSKA (reference sequence). As DNA, the CDR3 is TGCAGTGCTCCCCGGGACGGTAGCACGGATACGCAGTATTTT. It is translated as CSAPRDGSTDTQYF.

This clonotype was counted at least ten times. The gene calls are TRBV15 and TRBJ1-1; TRBD1 matches 10 bases. This CDR3 is 15 amino acids long. Germline V gene sequence: CDR1 LNHNV, CDR2 YYDKDF (reference sequence). Germline trimming cut 2 bases from V and 3 bases from J; bases unmatched to any gene: 3. The chain's CDR3 is CATSRFGTGDTEAFF. The CDR3 coding sequence is TGTGCCACCAGCAGATTCGGGACAGGGGACACTGAAGCTTTCTTT.

The DNA for the CDR3 is TGTGCCAGCAGCTTAGACAGGGGGGACGAGCAGTATTTT. Amino acid sequence: CASSLDRGDEQYF. The chain couples TRBV11-2 to TRBJ2-3, with a tentative D call TRBD1 (7 bases). Per the germline V gene, CDR1 is SGHAT and CDR2 is FQNNGV. The CDR3 extends over 13 amino acids. V was cut by 0 bases and J by 11 bases, with 12 bases left in between.